Shown below are 30 T cell receptor beta chains from a single sample sequenced in a study of blood T cells in healthy people across ages. Together with a sample-barcoded 5' primer, a J-beta primer mix was included in a second PCR lasting about 7 to 12 cycles. TCRdb reprocessed the 5' RACE reads via MiXCR and lists one record per CDR3 protein. The sample has hundreds of thousands of distinct CDR3 sequences, more than 40% seen once. The sample consisted of blood. These receptors all stem from a man between 60 and 75 years old in good health.

This clonotype was detected only a few times. The genes are TRBV7-2 and TRBJ2-1, with D possibly TRBD1 on 6 matching bases. Germline-derived CDR1 and CDR2 are SGHTA and FQGNSA. V was cut by 2 bases and J by 4 bases, with 15 bases left in between. This CDR3 region has 16 residues. DNA of the CDR3: TGTGCCAGCAGCTTATGCTGTTTGGGGGCATACAATGAGCAGTTCTTC. This sequence encodes CASSLCCLGAYNEQFF.

The CDR3 sequence: CASRRSLAGDTETQYF. The CDR3 bases are TGTGCCAGCAGGAGATCCCTAGCGGGGGACACAGAGACCCAGTACTTC. The V gene is TRBV25-1, the J gene TRBJ2-5; 10 nucleotides line up with TRBD2. CDR3 length: 16 residues. V trimming: 6 bases; J trimming: 4 bases; junction bases outside the gene matches: 11. From germline, CDR1 is MGHDK and CDR2 SYGVNS.

The chain employs TRBV10-3 and TRBJ2-7, with 10 nucleotides matching TRBD2. Germline V lookup: CDR1 ENHRY, CDR2 SYGVKD. CDR3 length equals 12 residues. With 9 bases clipped from V and 2 bases from J, the junction kept 1 base outside the gene matches. This CDR3 reads CAIAGGTYEQYF. The CDR3 DNA reads TGTGCCATAGCGGGGGGGACCTACGAGCAGTACTTC.

The chain combines TRBV20-1 with TRBJ2-3; the match to TRBD2 covers 7 bases. The germline gives CDR1 DFQATT, CDR2 SNEGSKA (reference sequence). The CDR3 is made up of 15 amino acids. CDR3 amino acids: CNNKDSGRVSTDTYF. CDR3 nucleotides: TGCAACAACAAGGATTCGGGGAGGGTTAGCACAGATACGTATTTT.

This clonotype occurred many times. The V call is TRBV20-1, the J call TRBJ2-7; 9 positions agree with TRBD2. CDR1 is DFQATT, CDR2 SNEGSKA, per germline (reference sequence). The V gene end was trimmed by 6 bases and the J gene end by 0 bases; junction bases not matched to a gene: 12. The CDR3 consists of 16 residues. This CDR3 reads CSAGSGGRIPSYEQYF. CDR3 nucleotide sequence: TGCAGTGCCGGTAGCGGGGGCCGCATCCCCTCCTACGAGCAGTACTTC.

The V call is TRBV27, the J call TRBJ2-1; the D is unclear. Trimming pared 4 bases from V and 0 bases from J, leaving 13 bases between. Germline V gives CDR1 MNHEY, CDR2 SMNVEV (reference sequence). This CDR3 comprises 16 residues. CDR3 in amino acids: CASSSRLLSSYNEQFF. The CDR3 nucleotides read TGTGCCAGCAGTTCTAGACTCTTGAGCTCCTACAATGAGCAGTTCTTC.

V gene TRBV27 combines with J gene TRBJ1-1; the D gene is possibly TRBD1 (5 bases). The CDR3 covers 15 residues. Germline lookup yields CDR1 MNHEY and CDR2 SMNVEV (reference sequence). V lost 2 bases and J 1 base, leaving 11 bases between the germline ends. The CDR3 is CASSLGPGANTEAFF. The CDR3 nucleotides are TGTGCCAGCAGTTTAGGTCCCGGGGCGAACACTGAAGCTTTCTTT.

This chain links TRBV5-6 with TRBJ2-5; D gene unclear. Trimming shortened V by 3 bases and J by 10 bases, and 10 bases separated the two germline ends. Germline lookup yields CDR1 SGHDT and CDR2 YYEEEE. This CDR3 is built from 11 residues. This CDR3 is CASSSHGSQYF. CDR3 DNA: TGTGCCAGCAGCTCCCATGGAAGCCAGTACTTC.

This sequence joins TRBV20-1 and TRBJ2-1; D unresolved. The CDR3 covers 11 residues. The germline CDR1 and CDR2 sequences are DFQATT and SNEGSKA (reference sequence). The V end was cut by 0 bases, the J end by 6 bases, with 3 bases between. The CDR3 sequence is CSARDVNEQFF. CDR3 bases: TGCAGTGCTAGAGACGTCAATGAGCAGTTCTTC.

This clonotype has more than one count but fewer than ten. The chain links TRBV20-1 to TRBJ2-5, with a tentative D call TRBD1 (5 bases). Trimming took off 3 bases at V and 3 bases at J, with 17 bases between the two ends. The CDR3 is made up of 15 amino acids. Germline CDR1 DFQATT, CDR2 SNEGSKA (reference sequence). The CDR3 is CSASGSKGWEETQYF. The CDR3 DNA reads as TGCAGTGCTAGTGGCTCGAAGGGGTGGGAAGAGACCCAGTACTTC.

This clonotype was picked up a small number of times. The chain links TRBV7-2 to TRBJ2-6; no definite D call. The CDR3 extends over 15 amino acids. Germline CDR1 is SGHTA and CDR2 is FQGNSA. The ends were cut back, 5 bases at V and 2 bases at J, with 10 bases in the middle. This CDR3 reads CASSLSVAGANVLTF. CDR3 DNA sequence: TGTGCCAGCAGCCTCTCGGTTGCTGGGGCCAACGTCCTGACTTTC.

The chain employs TRBV20-1 and TRBJ1-6, with TRBD1 as a possible D gene (5 bases). CDR1 DFQATT and CDR2 SNEGSKA come from the germline V gene (reference sequence). CDR3 length: 15 residues. Trimming stripped 4 bases from V and 4 bases from J, with 14 bases between. This chain's CDR3 is CSAIPGGNYNSPLHF. CDR3 sequence (DNA): TGCAGTGCTATCCCTGGGGGTAATTATAATTCACCCCTCCACTTT.

The rearrangement links TRBV9 to TRBJ2-3; D gene ambiguous. Germline CDR1 reads SGDLS; CDR2 reads YYNGEE. The V gene lost 0 bases and the J gene lost 2 bases, with 4 bases spanning the gap. The CDR3 contains 13 residues. CDR3 DNA: TGTGCCAGCAGCGTAGTGACCACAGATACGCAGTATTTT. This codes for CASSVVTTDTQYF.

CDR3 DNA sequence: TGCGCCAGCAGCTTGAAGACAGCCGTCTCCTACGAGCAGTTCTTC. Amino acid sequence: CASSLKTAVSYEQFF. This chain connects TRBV5-1 to TRBJ2-1, with D perhaps TRBD1 (5 bases). CDR1 is SGHRS and CDR2 is YFSETQ in the germline V gene. The ends were cut back, 1 base at V and 10 bases at J, with 18 bases in the middle. The CDR3 totals 15 residues.

The chain carries TRBV20-1 and TRBJ2-1; 12 positions agree with TRBD2. The trim removed 4 bases at V and 7 bases at J, leaving 5 bases unmatched. Germline-derived CDR1 and CDR2 are DFQATT and SNEGSKA (reference sequence). The CDR3 has 14 residues. The chain's CDR3 is CSATRTSGVNEQFF. CDR3 in DNA: TGCAGTGCTACCCGGACTAGCGGGGTAAATGAGCAGTTCTTC.

The chain has TRBV11-2 and TRBJ2-4; 8 bases line up with TRBD2. The J call could be wrong; TRBJ2-7 is a better fit for the DNA end. CDR1 is SGHAT, CDR2 FQNNGV, per germline. The CDR3 contains 15 residues. CDR3 nucleotides: TGTGCCAGCAGCCTCCCAGCGGGGGTTACCTACGAGCAGTACTTC. This sequence encodes CASSLPAGVTYEQYF.

The CDR3 spells CASSPVLGGRGYTF. DNA of the CDR3: TGCGCCAGCAGCCCGGTTTTAGGGGGTCGTGGCTACACCTTC. The chain recombines TRBV4-3 with TRBJ1-2, with D tentatively TRBD1 (6 bases). V was clipped by 4 bases and J by 7 bases, with 16 bases between them. CDR3 length: 14 amino acids. Germline V CDR1 and CDR2: LGHNA, YSLEER.

This clonotype was observed a handful of times. The chain uses TRBV6-2 or TRBV6-3 and TRBJ2-5; TRBD1 matches at 7 bases. There are 14 residues in the CDR3. The trim removed 6 bases at V and 1 base at J, leaving 5 bases unmatched. The germline V gene has CDR1 MNHEY and CDR2 SVGEGT. CDR3 nucleotides: TGTGCCAGCAGGAGGGACAGAGCCCAAGAGACCCAGTACTTC. Amino acid sequence: CASRRDRAQETQYF.

The genes are TRBV27 and TRBJ2-6; no firm D call. The CDR3 is made up of 17 amino acids. From germline, CDR1 is MNHEY and CDR2 SMNVEV (reference sequence). V lost 8 bases, J lost 0 bases, and 17 bases lay in between. CDR3 amino acids: CASLDSLGSSGANVLTF. The CDR3 DNA reads TGTGCCAGCCTCGATTCTCTGGGTAGCTCTGGGGCCAACGTCCTGACTTTC.

The chain carries TRBV20-1 and TRBJ2-5, with 9 bases lining up with TRBD2. The last part of the DNA fits TRBJ2-7 better; the J call may be wrong. CDR3 length equals 13 residues. The germline gives CDR1 DFQATT, CDR2 SNEGSKA (reference sequence). CDR3 in amino acids: CSALGTSFSEQYF. CDR3 coding DNA: TGCAGTGCACTCGGGACTAGCTTTTCCGAGCAGTACTTC.

The chain uses TRBV18 and TRBJ1-1; D ambiguous. The V end was cut by 2 bases, the J end by 1 base, with 11 bases between. Per germline, CDR1 KGHSH and CDR2 LQKENI. The CDR3 covers 15 residues. CDR3 sequence: CASSPFPNRNTEAFF. CDR3 in DNA: TGTGCCAGCTCACCATTTCCTAATAGGAACACTGAAGCTTTCTTT.

This chain links TRBV7-2 with TRBJ2-7; TRBD1 matches at 8 bases. The germline V gene encodes CDR1 SGHTA and CDR2 FQGNSA. J lost 2 bases, V lost 6 bases, and 9 bases had no gene match. This CDR3 has 15 amino acids. CDR3 region: CASSSDGQGPYEQYF. CDR3 in DNA: TGTGCCAGCAGTTCAGATGGACAGGGACCCTACGAGCAGTACTTC.

As to this clonotype: One end of the junction does not line up with germline, which may come from a read error. The V gene is TRBV10-3, the J gene TRBJ2-1, with TRBD2 identical over 9 bases. The CDR3 loop spans 14 amino acids. Germline V gene sequence: CDR1 ENHRY, CDR2 SYGVKD. CDR3 protein: CAISASGAYIEQFF. CDR3 DNA sequence: TGTGCCATCAGTGCTAGCGGGGCCTACATTGAGCAGTTCTTC.

Comments on this clonotype: This could be a read error, since a much larger clone is one nucleotide away. J is TRBJ2-4 and V is TRBV20-1; a weak D match, TRBD2 (5 bases). From germline, CDR1 is DFQATT and CDR2 SNEGSKA (reference sequence). The CDR3 loop spans 13 amino acids. DNA of the CDR3: TGCGGTGCTAGAGATCCTGGCTTGAGGGAGCAGTACTTC. Translation gives CGARDPGLREQYF.

The chain employs TRBV6-1 and TRBJ2-1; possibly TRBD2 for D (7 bases). The CDR3 covers 18 residues. Trimming shortened V by 6 bases and J by 2 bases, and 23 bases separated the two germline ends. CDR1 and CDR2 (germline): MNHNS, SASEGT. This CDR3 reads CASSRKGGGRTTYNEQFF. The CDR3 bases are TGTGCCAGCAGCCGCAAAGGGGGGGGACGGACAACCTACAATGAGCAGTTCTTC.

The V and J genes are TRBV7-9 and TRBJ1-2; 9 bases match TRBD1. CDR3 size: 18 residues. From germline, CDR1 is SEHNR and CDR2 FQNEAQ (reference sequence). Trimming cost V 2 bases and J 8 bases; bases outside gene matches: 18. The CDR3 bases are TGTGCCAGCAGCTTAAGTAGCTCACCGGGACAGGGACTTAGAGGCTACACCTTC. Translating it yields CASSLSSSPGQGLRGYTF. Complete variable domain (other parts from reference TRBV7-9 and TRBJ1-2): DTGVSQNPRHKITKRGQNVTFRCDPISEHNRLYWYRQTLGQGPEFLTYFQNEAQLEKSRLLSDRFSAERPKGSFSTLEIQRTEQGDSAMYLCASSLSSSPGQGLRGYTFGSGTRLTVV.

This clonotype was observed a few times. V and J are TRBV4-2 and TRBJ2-7, with 8 bases aligning to TRBD1. The CDR3 spans 15 residues. V was clipped by 4 bases and J by 3 bases; unmatched bases: 8. The germline gives CDR1 LGHNA, CDR2 YNFKEQ. The CDR3 nucleotides are TGTGCCAGCAGCCTACGAAGGACAGGGAACTACGAGCAGTACTTC. Its protein product is CASSLRRTGNYEQYF.

A few counts support this clonotype. CDR3 sequence reads: CASSLAEKLFF. The CDR3 bases are TGTGCCAGCAGTTTAGCCGAAAAACTGTTTTTT. This chain uses TRBV12-3 or TRBV12-4 with TRBJ1-4, with no clear D. The CDR3 totals 11 residues. V shed 0 bases and J shed 8 bases, with 1 base lying between them.

This clonotype was counted only a few times. The rearrangement joins TRBV6-5 to TRBJ2-5, with TRBD2 matching over 7 bases. The germline CDR1 and CDR2 sequences are MNHEY and SVGAGI. The CDR3 has 12 residues. Losses at the gene ends were 8 bases for V and 5 bases for J; bases not matched to a gene: 5. CDR3: CASSHGGETQYF. The CDR3 DNA sequence: TGTGCCAGCTCCCACGGGGGGGAGACCCAGTACTTC.

The chain uses TRBV25-1 and TRBJ1-2; D ambiguous. The CDR3 extends over 14 amino acids. The ends were cut back, 5 bases at V and 7 bases at J, with 17 bases in the middle. Germline CDR1 MGHDK, CDR2 SYGVNS. In DNA, the CDR3 is TGTGCCAGCAGTCTCGGGTTGGGGTTGTCTGGCTACACCTTC. Amino acids: CASSLGLGLSGYTF.